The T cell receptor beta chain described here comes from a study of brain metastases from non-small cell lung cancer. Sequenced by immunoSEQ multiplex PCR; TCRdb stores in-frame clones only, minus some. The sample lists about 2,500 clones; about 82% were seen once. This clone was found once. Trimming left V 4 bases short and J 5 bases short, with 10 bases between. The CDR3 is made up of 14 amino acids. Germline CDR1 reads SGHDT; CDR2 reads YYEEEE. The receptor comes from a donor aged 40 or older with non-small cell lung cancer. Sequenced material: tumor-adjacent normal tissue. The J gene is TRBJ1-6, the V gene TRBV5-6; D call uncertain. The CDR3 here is CASSTGNNNSPLHF. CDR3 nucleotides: TGTGCCAGCAGCACCGGAAACAATAATTCACCCCTCCACTTT.